The 8 T cell receptor beta chains presented below share a single source sample, sequenced in a study of shared clonotypes between healthy human individuals. Profiled with immunoSEQ multiplex PCR; TCRdb holds only in-frame clones, not every one. In the table there are hundreds of thousands of clones, 97% of which are singletons. Sample: naive CD4+ T cells sorted from blood. Subset denoted: CD45RA+ positively selected. All receptors derive from a woman in her twenties or thirties in good health.

As DNA, the CDR3 is TGTGCCAGCAGCTTAGCGGAGTACGAGACCCAGTACTTC. Its protein is CASSLAEYETQYF. This chain joins TRBV7-6 and TRBJ2-5; D not resolved. Germline V CDR1 and CDR2: SGHVS, FNYEAQ. This CDR3 is 13 amino acids long. Trimming pared 0 bases from V and 5 bases from J, leaving 7 bases between.

The chain recombines TRBV2 with TRBJ2-7, with 10 positions matching TRBD1. The V segment lost 6 bases and the J segment 5 bases; nucleotides outside the gene matches: 10. The CDR3 spans 15 residues. Germline assignment: CDR1 SNHLY and CDR2 FYNNEI. The CDR3 is CASSPPLGTGDEQYF. CDR3 sequence (DNA): TGTGCCAGCAGCCCCCCCCTCGGGACAGGGGACGAGCAGTACTTC.

The CDR3 region has the DNA TGTGCCTGGAGGCCATGGGGGGAATTCGGTGGCTACACCTTC. It encodes CAWRPWGEFGGYTF. The chain recombines TRBV30 with TRBJ1-2, with a possible D match to TRBD1 (5 bases). Germline assignment: CDR1 GTSNPN and CDR2 SVGIG (reference sequence). There are 14 residues in the CDR3. The V end was cut by 3 bases, the J end by 7 bases, with 18 bases between.

A single count supports this clone. The chain uses TRBV28 and TRBJ2-1; 8 bases fit TRBD2. V shed 5 bases and J 5 bases; nucleotides not matched to a gene: 8. Germline V gene data show CDR1 as MDHEN and CDR2 as SYDVKM. The CDR3 runs 15 residues. The CDR3 protein is CASSTGTRVDNEQFF. As DNA, the CDR3 is TGTGCCAGCAGTACCGGGACTAGGGTTGACAATGAGCAGTTCTTC. Supplemented by reference TRBV28 and TRBJ2-1, the full variable domain reads DVKVTQSSRYLVKRTGEKVFLECVQDMDHENMFWYRQDPGLGLRLIYFSYDVKMKEKGDIPEGYSVSREKKERFSLILESASTNQTSMYLCASSTGTRVDNEQFFGPGTRLTVL.

The chain uses TRBV19 and TRBJ1-3; no clear D gene. This CDR3 is 11 amino acids long. The germline V gene encodes CDR1 LNHDA and CDR2 SQIVND (reference sequence). V lost 3 bases, J lost 6 bases, and 3 bases lay in between. CDR3 DNA: TGTGCCAGTAGTATGGAAAACACCATATATTTT. Amino acid sequence: CASSMENTIYF.

The V and J genes are TRBV5-1 and TRBJ1-1; TRBD1 aligns across 9 bases. Germline-derived CDR1 and CDR2 are SGHRS and YFSETQ. Germline trimming cut 0 bases from V and 7 bases from J; bases unmatched to any gene: 7. CDR3 size: 15 residues. CDR3 protein: CASSLAGQGSYEAFF. The CDR3 DNA reads as TGCGCCAGCAGCTTGGCGGGACAGGGTTCATATGAAGCTTTCTTT.

The chain joins TRBV5-1 to TRBJ1-5, with a weak D call TRBD1 (5 bases). Germline lookup yields CDR1 SGHRS and CDR2 YFSETQ. The CDR3 sequence is 15 residues long. Deletions cut 5 bases from V and 2 bases from J, with 14 bases between. The CDR3 DNA reads as TGCGCCAGCAGTTTGTCGGGACTGGGCAATCAGCCCCAGCATTTT. This gives the protein CASSLSGLGNQPQHF.

The chain carries TRBV28 and TRBJ2-1; the match to TRBD2 covers 7 bases. The V gene end was trimmed by 1 base and the J gene end by 5 bases; junction bases not matched to a gene: 8. Germline values: CDR1 MDHEN, CDR2 SYDVKM. The CDR3 spans 16 residues. In DNA form, the CDR3 reads TGTGCCAGCAGTTTATTAGGTGCGGCGGGAGACAATGAGCAGTTCTTC. It is translated as CASSLLGAAGDNEQFF.